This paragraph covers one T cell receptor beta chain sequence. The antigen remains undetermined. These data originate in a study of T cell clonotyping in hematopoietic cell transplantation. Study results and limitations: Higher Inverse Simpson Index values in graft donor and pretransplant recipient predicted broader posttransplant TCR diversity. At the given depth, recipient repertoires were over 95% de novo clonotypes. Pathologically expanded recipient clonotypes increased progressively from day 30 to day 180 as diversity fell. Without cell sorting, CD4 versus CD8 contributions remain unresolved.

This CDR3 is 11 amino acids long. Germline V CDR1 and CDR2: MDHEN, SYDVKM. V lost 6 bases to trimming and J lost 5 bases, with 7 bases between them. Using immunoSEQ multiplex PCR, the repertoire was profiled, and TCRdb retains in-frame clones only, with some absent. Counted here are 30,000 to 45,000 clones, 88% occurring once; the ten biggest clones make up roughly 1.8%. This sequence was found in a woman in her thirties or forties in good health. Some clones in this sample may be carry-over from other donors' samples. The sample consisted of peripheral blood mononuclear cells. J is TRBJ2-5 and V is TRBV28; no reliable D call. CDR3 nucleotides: TGTGCCAGCAGAAAATGGGAGACCCAGTACTTC. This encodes CASRKWETQYF. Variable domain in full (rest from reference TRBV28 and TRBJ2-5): DVKVTQSSRYLVKRTGEKVFLECVQDMDHENMFWYRQDPGLGLRLIYFSYDVKMKEKGDIPEGYSVSREKKERFSLILESASTNQTSMYLCASRKWETQYFGPGTRLLVL.